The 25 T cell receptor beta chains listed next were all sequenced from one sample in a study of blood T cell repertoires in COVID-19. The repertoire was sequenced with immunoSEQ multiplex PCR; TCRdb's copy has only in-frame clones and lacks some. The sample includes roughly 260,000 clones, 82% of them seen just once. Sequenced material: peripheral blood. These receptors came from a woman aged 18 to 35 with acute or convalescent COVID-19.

The CDR3: CASSELAGGGWETQYF. As DNA, the CDR3 is TGTGCCAGCAGTGAACTAGCGGGAGGGGGTTGGGAGACCCAGTACTTC. The J gene is TRBJ2-5, the V gene TRBV6-1; 12 bases are shared with TRBD2. Germline V gene lookup returns CDR1 MNHNS and CDR2 SASEGT. With V trimmed by 2 bases and J by 5 bases, 6 bases remained unmatched. The CDR3 extends over 16 amino acids.

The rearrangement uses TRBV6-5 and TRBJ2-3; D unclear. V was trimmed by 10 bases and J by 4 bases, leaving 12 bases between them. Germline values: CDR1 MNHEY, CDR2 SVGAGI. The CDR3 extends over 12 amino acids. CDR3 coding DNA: TGTGCCACCTCGTCTAATTCAGATACGCAGTATTTT. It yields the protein CATSSNSDTQYF.

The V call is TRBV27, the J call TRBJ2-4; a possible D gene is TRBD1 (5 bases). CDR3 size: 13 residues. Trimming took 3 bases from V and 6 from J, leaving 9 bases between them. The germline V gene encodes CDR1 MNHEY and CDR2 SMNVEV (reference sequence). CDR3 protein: CASSFRASNIQYF. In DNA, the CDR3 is TGTGCCAGCAGTTTCAGGGCGTCAAACATTCAGTACTTC.

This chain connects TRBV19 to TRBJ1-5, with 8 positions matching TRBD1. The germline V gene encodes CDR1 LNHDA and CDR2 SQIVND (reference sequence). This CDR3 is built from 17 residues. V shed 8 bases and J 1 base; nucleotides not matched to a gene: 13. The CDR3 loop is CASDGAGTGKSNQPQHF. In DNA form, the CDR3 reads TGTGCCAGTGACGGCGCAGGGACAGGTAAAAGCAATCAGCCCCAGCATTTT.

This CDR3 is CAISEQGEDGYTF. CDR3 nucleotides: TGTGCCATCAGCGAACAGGGAGAGGATGGCTACACCTTC. The chain has TRBV10-3 and TRBJ1-2, with D possibly TRBD1 on 6 matching bases. Per germline, CDR1 ENHRY and CDR2 SYGVKD. Trimming stripped 6 bases from V and 6 bases from J, with 14 bases between. This CDR3 contains 13 residues.

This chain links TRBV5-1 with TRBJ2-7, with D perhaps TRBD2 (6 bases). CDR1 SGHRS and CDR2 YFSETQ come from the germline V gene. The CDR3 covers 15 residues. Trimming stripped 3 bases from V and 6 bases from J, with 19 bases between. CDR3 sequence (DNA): TGCGCCAGCAGCTACTACCGGGACTTCGGGGTCGAGCAGTACTTC. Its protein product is CASSYYRDFGVEQYF.

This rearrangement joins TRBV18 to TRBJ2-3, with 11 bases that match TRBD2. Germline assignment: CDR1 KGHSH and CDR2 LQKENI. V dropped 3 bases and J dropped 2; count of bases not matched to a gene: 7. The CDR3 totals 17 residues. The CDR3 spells CASSPMTSGILTDTQYF. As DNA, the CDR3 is TGTGCCAGCTCACCCATGACTAGCGGGATCCTCACAGATACGCAGTATTTT.

The CDR3 here is CASSYSPSAGRTSTDTQYF. CDR3 bases: TGTGCCAGCAGTTACTCCCCCTCAGCGGGTAGGACTAGCACAGATACGCAGTATTTT. The genes are TRBV6-2 or TRBV6-3 and TRBJ2-3, with TRBD2 as a possible D gene (6 bases). Germline CDR1 and CDR2: MNHEY and SVGEGT. V was pared by 0 bases and J by 0 bases, with 19 bases between. The CDR3 length is 19 residues.

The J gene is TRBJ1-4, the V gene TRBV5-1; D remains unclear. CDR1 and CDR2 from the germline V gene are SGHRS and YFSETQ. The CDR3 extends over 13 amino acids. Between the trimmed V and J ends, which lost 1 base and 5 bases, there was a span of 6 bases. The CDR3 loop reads CASSLNGNEKLFF. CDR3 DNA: TGCGCCAGCAGCTTGAACGGGAATGAAAAACTGTTTTTT.

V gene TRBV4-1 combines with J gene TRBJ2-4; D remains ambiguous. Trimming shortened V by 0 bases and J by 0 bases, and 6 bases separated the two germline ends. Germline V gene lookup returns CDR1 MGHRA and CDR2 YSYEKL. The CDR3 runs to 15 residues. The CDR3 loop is CASSQDALAKNIQYF. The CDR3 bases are TGCGCCAGCAGCCAAGATGCGTTAGCCAAAAACATTCAGTACTTC.

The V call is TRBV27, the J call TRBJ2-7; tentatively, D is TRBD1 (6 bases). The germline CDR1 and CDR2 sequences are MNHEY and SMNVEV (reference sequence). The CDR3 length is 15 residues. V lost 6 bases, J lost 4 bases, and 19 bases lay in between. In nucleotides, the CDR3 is TGTGCCAGCAGCTATTGGGACACTGGTGAATACGAGCAGTACTTC. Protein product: CASSYWDTGEYEQYF.

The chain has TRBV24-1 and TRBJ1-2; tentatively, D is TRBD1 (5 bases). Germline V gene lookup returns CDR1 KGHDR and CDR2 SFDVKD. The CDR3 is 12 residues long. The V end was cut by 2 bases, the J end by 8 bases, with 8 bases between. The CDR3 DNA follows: TGTGCCACCAGTGATTCTTGGGGCGGCTACACCTTC. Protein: CATSDSWGGYTF.

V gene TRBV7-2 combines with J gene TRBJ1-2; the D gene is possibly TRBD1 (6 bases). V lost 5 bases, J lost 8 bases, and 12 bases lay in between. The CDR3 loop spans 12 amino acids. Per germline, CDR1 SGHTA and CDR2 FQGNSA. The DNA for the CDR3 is TGTGCCAGCAGCCTCCACAGGGAAGGCTACACCTTC. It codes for CASSLHREGYTF.

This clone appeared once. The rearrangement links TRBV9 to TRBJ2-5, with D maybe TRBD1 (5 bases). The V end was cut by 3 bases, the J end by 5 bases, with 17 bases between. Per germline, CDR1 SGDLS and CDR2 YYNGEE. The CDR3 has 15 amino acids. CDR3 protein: CASSGREGVGETQYF. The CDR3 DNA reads TGTGCCAGCAGCGGAAGGGAAGGGGTTGGGGAGACCCAGTACTTC.

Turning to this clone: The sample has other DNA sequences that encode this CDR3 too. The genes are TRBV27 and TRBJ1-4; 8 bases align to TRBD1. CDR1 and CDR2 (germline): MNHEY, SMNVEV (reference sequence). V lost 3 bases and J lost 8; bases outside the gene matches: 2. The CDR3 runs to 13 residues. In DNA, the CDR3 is TGTGCCAGCAGTTTGTACAGGGGGGAAAAACTGTTTTTT. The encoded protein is CASSLYRGEKLFF.

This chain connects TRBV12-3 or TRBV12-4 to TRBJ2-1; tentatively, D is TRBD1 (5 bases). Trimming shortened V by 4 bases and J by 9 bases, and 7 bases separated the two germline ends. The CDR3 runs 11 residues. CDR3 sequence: CASSYRGEQFF. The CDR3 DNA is TGTGCCAGCAGTTATAGGGGTGAGCAGTTCTTC.

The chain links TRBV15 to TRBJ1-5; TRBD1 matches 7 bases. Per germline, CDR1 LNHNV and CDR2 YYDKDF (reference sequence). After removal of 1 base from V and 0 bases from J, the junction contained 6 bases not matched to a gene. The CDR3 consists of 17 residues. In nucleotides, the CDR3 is TGTGCCACCAGCAGAGCCCGCAGGGGGATTAGCAATCAGCCCCAGCATTTT. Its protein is CATSRARRGISNQPQHF.

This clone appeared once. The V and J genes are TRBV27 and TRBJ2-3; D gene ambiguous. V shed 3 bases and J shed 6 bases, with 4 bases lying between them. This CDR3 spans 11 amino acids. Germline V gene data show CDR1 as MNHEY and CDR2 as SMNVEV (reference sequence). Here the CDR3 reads CASSFMDTQYF. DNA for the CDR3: TGTGCCAGCAGTTTCATGGATACGCAGTATTTT.

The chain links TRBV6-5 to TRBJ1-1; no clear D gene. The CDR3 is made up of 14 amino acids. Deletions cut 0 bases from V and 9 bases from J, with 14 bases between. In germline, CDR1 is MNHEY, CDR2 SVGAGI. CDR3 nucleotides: TGTGCCAGCAGTTACTCCAGAAGAGGGAACAAAGCTTTCTTT. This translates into CASSYSRRGNKAFF.

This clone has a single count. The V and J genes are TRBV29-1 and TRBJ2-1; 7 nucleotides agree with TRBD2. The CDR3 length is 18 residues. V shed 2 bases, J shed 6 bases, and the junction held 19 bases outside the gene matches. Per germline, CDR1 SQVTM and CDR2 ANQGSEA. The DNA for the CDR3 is TGCAGCGTTGAAAACCCCTTAGGGTCTAGCGGTGTCATCAATGAGCAGTTCTTC. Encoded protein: CSVENPLGSSGVINEQFF.

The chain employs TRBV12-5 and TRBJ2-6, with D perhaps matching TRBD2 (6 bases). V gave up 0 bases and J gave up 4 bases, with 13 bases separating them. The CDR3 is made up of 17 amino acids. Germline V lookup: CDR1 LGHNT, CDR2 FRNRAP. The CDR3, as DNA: TGTGCTAGTGGTTTGGTACACCATGGAGGGGGGGCCAACGTCCTGACTTTC. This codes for CASGLVHHGGGANVLTF.

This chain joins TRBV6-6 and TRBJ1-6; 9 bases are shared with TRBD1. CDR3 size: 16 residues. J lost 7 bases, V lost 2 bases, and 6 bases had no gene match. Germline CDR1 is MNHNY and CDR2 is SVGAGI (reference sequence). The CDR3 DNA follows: TGTGCCAGCAGTTACGGGCGACAGGGGGTAAATTCACCCCTCCACTTT. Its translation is CASSYGRQGVNSPLHF.

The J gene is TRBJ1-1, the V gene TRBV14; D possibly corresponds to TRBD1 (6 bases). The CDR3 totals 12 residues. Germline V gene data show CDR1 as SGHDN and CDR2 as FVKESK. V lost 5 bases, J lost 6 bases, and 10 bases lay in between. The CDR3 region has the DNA TGTGCCAGCAGCTTGGACAGCCCTGAAGCTTTCTTT. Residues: CASSLDSPEAFF.

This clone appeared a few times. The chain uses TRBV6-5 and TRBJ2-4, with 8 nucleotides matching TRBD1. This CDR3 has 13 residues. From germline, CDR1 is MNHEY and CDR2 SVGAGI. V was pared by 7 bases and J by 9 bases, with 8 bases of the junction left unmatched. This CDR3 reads CASTPTGAVIQYF. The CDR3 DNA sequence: TGTGCCAGCACCCCGACAGGGGCTGTCATTCAGTACTTC.

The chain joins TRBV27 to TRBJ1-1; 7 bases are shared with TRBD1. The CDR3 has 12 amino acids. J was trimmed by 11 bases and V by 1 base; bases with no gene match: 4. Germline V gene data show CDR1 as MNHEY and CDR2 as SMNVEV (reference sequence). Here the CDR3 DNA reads TGTGCCAGCAGTTTATTAGGGGGCATGGCTTTCTTT. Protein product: CASSLLGGMAFF.